This T cell receptor beta chain was sequenced for a study of blood T cells in healthy people across ages. Study-wide points: Considered underestimates were the diversity estimates obtained from one million T cells.

From germline, CDR1 is SGHRS and CDR2 YFSETQ. The CDR3 runs 14 residues. Trimming took 7 bases from V and 3 from J; bases not matched to a gene: 5. In the case of this clonotype: As yet, its antigen is unknown.

With a J-beta primer mix and a sample-barcoded 5' primer, a second PCR ran roughly 6 to 11 cycles. TCRdb re-derived calls from the 5' RACE reads in MiXCR, one entry per CDR3 protein. Here the sample spans 850,000 to 1,000,000 distinct CDR3 sequences, roughly 51% being singletons. The donors, aged 6 to 90, were healthy Caucasians from Russia. The authors drew about 10 milliliters of peripheral blood from each donor. This TCR derives from a woman between 55 and 75 years old in good health. The chain couples TRBV5-1 to TRBJ1-4, with 8 positions matching TRBD1. Sample: blood. This chain's CDR3 is CASSIQGANEKLFF. The CDR3 DNA sequence: TGCGCCAGCTCAATACAGGGGGCTAATGAAAAACTGTTTTTT.